Listed below are T cell receptor beta chains from one sample, sequenced in a study of shared clonotypes between healthy human individuals. Profiled with immunoSEQ multiplex PCR; TCRdb holds only in-frame clones, not every one. This table has about 670,000 clones, 60% to 80% appearing once. Source material: memory CD4+ T cells sorted from blood. These receptors all stem from a woman between 25 and 40 years old in good health. Both conserved end residues are trimmed from each CDR3. Fields, in order: V gene, clone size, J gene, CDR3 protein. Not every row has a clone size; where given, it reads once, few, many or a size class.

>TRBV6-5|-|TRBJ2-7
ASSPTSGGTYEQY
>TRBV5-5|few|TRBJ1-2
ASSLGRQDGYGYT
>TRBV7-8|many|TRBJ2-2
ASSRRDTGELF
>TRBV19|-|TRBJ2-1
ASSGAMLQF
>TRBV7-8|-|TRBJ2-5
ASSTYSETQY
>TRBV6-1|-|TRBJ2-3
ASSEVTVTDTQY
>TRBV6-6|-|TRBJ1-1
ASSSGTAVPEAF
>TRBV5-1|few|TRBJ2-7
ASSLVAGGSYEQY
>TRBV5-4|-|TRBJ2-1
ASSFGQGIGNEQF
>TRBV6-4|-|TRBJ2-3
ASSDSGGSGDTQY